This T cell receptor beta chain was identified during a study of blood T cell repertoires in COVID-19. TCRdb's copy holds only in-frame clones and misses some; the assay was immunoSEQ multiplex PCR. The sample gives 200,000 to 250,000 clones, 75% to 85% of which show up once; about 13% is in the top ten. Germline lookup yields CDR1 LNHDA and CDR2 SQIVND (reference sequence). V lost 3 bases and J lost 2, with 18 bases in between. CDR3 size: 17 residues. This clone appeared a single time. The specimen sequenced was peripheral blood. V usage is TRBV19 and J usage is TRBJ2-3; a weak D match, TRBD1 (6 bases). The receptor's source is a human donor in a cohort sampled during active COVID-19. The CDR3 DNA sequence: TGTGCCAGTAGTATTTTTCCAGGGGACACTACCACAGATACGCAGTATTTT. Translation gives CASSIFPGDTTTDTQYF. Based on the CDR3 plus reference TRBV19 and TRBJ2-3, the full variable domain is DGGITQSPKYLFRKEGQNVTLSCEQNLNHDAMYWYRQDPGQGLRLIYYSQIVNDFQKGDIAEGYSVSREKKESFPLTVTSAQKNPTAFYLCASSIFPGDTTTDTQYFGPGTRLTVL.